The 30 T cell receptor beta chains below come from one sample, sequenced in a study of T cells in Graves' hyperthyroidism and ophthalmopathy. Amplified regions were TCR beta CDR3 sequences from RNA transcripts. First-round RT-PCR targeting the TCR CDR3 was performed with the HTBI primer set. TCRdb called the multiplex PCR reads again in MiXCR, with one record for every CDR3 protein. The top ten hold under 3.5% of the sample, which has hundreds of thousands of distinct CDR3 sequences, approximately 15% seen once. The sequenced sample consisted of blood. Source of these receptors: a woman between 40 and 50 years old with Graves' ophthalmopathy.

This clonotype came up a few times. This rearrangement joins TRBV20-1 to TRBJ2-5; tentative D call: TRBD2 (6 bases). CDR1 is DFQATT and CDR2 is SNEGSKA in the germline V gene (reference sequence). This CDR3 contains 15 residues. Trimming removed 2 bases from V and 2 bases from J, with 15 bases in between. The CDR3: CSARFPGLRQETQYF. For the CDR3, the DNA is TGCAGTGCTAGATTTCCGGGACTCCGTCAAGAGACCCAGTACTTC.

This clonotype was seen only a few times. The chain uses TRBV7-2 and TRBJ2-3, with 7 bases that match TRBD2. V gave up 1 base and J gave up 0 bases; unmatched junction bases: 4. Germline values: CDR1 SGHTA, CDR2 FQGNSA. This CDR3 comprises 16 residues. The CDR3 here is CASSLVQGLSTDTQYF. The DNA of the CDR3 is TGTGCCAGCAGCTTAGTTCAGGGACTAAGCACAGATACGCAGTATTTT.

This clonotype was picked up many times. This sequence joins TRBV20-1 and TRBJ2-1; 14 bases agree with TRBD2. Per the germline V gene, CDR1 is DFQATT and CDR2 is SNEGSKA (reference sequence). CDR3 length: 15 residues. The V segment lost 7 bases and the J segment 2 bases; nucleotides outside the gene matches: 4. The CDR3 DNA reads as TGCAGTGGGGGACTAGCGGGAGCTCCCTACAATGAGCAGTTCTTC. Translating gives CSGGLAGAPYNEQFF.

This clonotype was observed at least ten times. A much larger clone differs by one base, so this may be a read error. This chain joins TRBV3-1 and TRBJ1-5; no definite D call. V gave up 1 base and J gave up 5 bases, with 3 bases separating them. From germline, CDR1 is LGHDT and CDR2 YNNKEL (reference sequence). This CDR3 is 12 amino acids long. The CDR3 sequence: CASSQADQPQHF. The DNA of the CDR3 is TGTGCCAGCAGCCAAGCGGATCAGCCCCAGCATTTT.

The table lists this clonotype with many counts. The chain combines TRBV29-1 with TRBJ2-1; 10 bases are a match to TRBD2. CDR1 is SQVTM and CDR2 is ANQGSEA in the germline V gene. The ends lost 4 bases at V and 2 bases at J; junction bases unmatched: 26. The CDR3 contains 22 residues. This CDR3 is CSVAPPPVRPGTGTSAYNEQFF. The CDR3 DNA is TGCAGCGTTGCGCCCCCCCCCGTGCGGCCCGGAACCGGGACTAGCGCCTACAATGAGCAGTTCTTC.

The V gene is TRBV7-2, the J gene TRBJ1-2; 8 positions match TRBD1. The CDR3 extends over 15 amino acids. With 8 bases clipped from V and 4 bases from J, the junction kept 12 bases outside the gene matches. The V gene's germline CDR1 is SGHTA and CDR2 FQGNSA. CDR3 residues: CASAREQGASYGYTF. The CDR3 coding sequence is TGTGCCAGCGCCCGGGAGCAGGGGGCTAGCTATGGCTACACCTTC.

The chain is built from TRBV7-2 and TRBJ2-3; 10 positions agree with TRBD2. The V gene's germline CDR1 is SGHTA and CDR2 FQGNSA. The V and J ends lost 2 bases and 11 bases, in that order; junction bases with no gene match: 7. The CDR3 spans 14 residues. In DNA, the CDR3 is TGTGCCAGCAGCTTAAGCCTAGCGGGGGCGCAGCAGTATTTT. The encoded protein is CASSLSLAGAQQYF.

This rearrangement joins TRBV19 to TRBJ1-5, with 8 bases fitting TRBD1. V shed 3 bases and J 6 bases; nucleotides not matched to a gene: 4. The germline CDR1 and CDR2 sequences are LNHDA and SQIVND (reference sequence). The length of the CDR3 is 14 residues. As DNA, the CDR3 is TGTGCCAGTAGTATCGGACAGGGTGGTCAGCCCCAGCATTTT. This sequence encodes CASSIGQGGQPQHF.

This clonotype was seen a few times. The chain couples TRBV12-3 or TRBV12-4 to TRBJ2-7; 12 bases align to TRBD2. After removal of 5 bases from V and 3 bases from J, the junction contained 11 bases not matched to a gene. The CDR3 covers 17 residues. The CDR3 DNA reads TGTGCCAGCAGTCCTGGGGCTCTAGCGGGAGGGTTCTACGAGCAGTACTTC. It encodes CASSPGALAGGFYEQYF.

This clonotype was detected ten times or more. The chain recombines TRBV12-3 or TRBV12-4 with TRBJ1-2; the match to TRBD1 covers 7 bases. CDR3 length equals 13 residues. V shed 7 bases, J shed 4 bases, and the junction held 6 bases outside the gene matches. The CDR3 sequence is CASTGGQAYGYTF. The CDR3, as DNA: TGTGCCAGCACCGGAGGACAGGCCTATGGCTACACCTTC.

This clonotype was seen at least ten times. The chain is built from TRBV20-1 and TRBJ2-3; no clear D gene. The CDR3 loop spans 14 amino acids. Trimming left V 1 base short and J 4 bases short, with 12 bases between. Germline CDR1 DFQATT, CDR2 SNEGSKA (reference sequence). CDR3 DNA: TGCAGTGCTAGAGTTGAGGTAGACTCAGATACGCAGTATTTT. Amino acids: CSARVEVDSDTQYF.

This clonotype was recorded many times. The CDR3, as DNA: TGTGCCAGCAGCGTCACAGGGGGTAACTATGGCTACACCTTC. Translated, it gives CASSVTGGNYGYTF. The chain has TRBV2 and TRBJ1-2; 8 nucleotides match TRBD1. The germline CDR1 and CDR2 sequences are SNHLY and FYNNEI. Losses at the gene ends were 6 bases for V and 1 base for J; bases not matched to a gene: 4. The CDR3 is 14 amino acids.

Of note for this clonotype: This clone may be a read error of a much larger clone one base away. The chain uses TRBV12-3 or TRBV12-4 and TRBJ2-1; 10 bases match TRBD2. This CDR3 has 18 amino acids. After removal of 1 base from V and 10 bases from J, the junction contained 16 bases not matched to a gene. The CDR3 sequence: CASSLGPQGLAGVQEQFF. CDR3 sequence (DNA): TGTGCCAGCAGTTTAGGCCCCCAGGGGCTAGCGGGGGTCCAAGAGCAGTTCTTC.

This clonotype was picked up a small number of times. The rearrangement joins TRBV5-1 to TRBJ2-7; no firm D call. This CDR3 has 13 amino acids. Trimming pared 6 bases from V and 2 bases from J, leaving 12 bases between. The germline CDR1 and CDR2 sequences are SGHRS and YFSETQ. The CDR3 is CASNSEPPYEQYF. The CDR3 bases are TGCGCCAGCAACTCGGAGCCCCCCTACGAGCAGTACTTC. Together with reference TRBV5-1 and TRBJ2-7, the CDR3 gives the full variable domain: KAGVTQTPRYLIKTRGQQVTLSCSPISGHRSVSWYQQTPGQGLQFLFEYFSETQRNKGNFPGRFSGRQFSNSRSEMNVSTLELGDSALYLCASNSEPPYEQYFGPGTRLTVT.

The chain's CDR3 is CASGLGLAGLTDTQYF. The CDR3 DNA sequence: TGTGCTAGTGGTTTGGGACTAGCGGGACTCACAGATACGCAGTATTTT. The chain recombines TRBV12-5 with TRBJ2-3; 11 nucleotides match TRBD2. The CDR3 runs 16 residues. Germline V gene sequence: CDR1 LGHNT, CDR2 FRNRAP. J gave up 2 bases and V 1 base, and 2 bases lay outside the gene matches.

J is TRBJ1-1 and V is TRBV9; D gene ambiguous. Germline V gene lookup returns CDR1 SGDLS and CDR2 YYNGEE. Trimming stripped 4 bases from V and 5 bases from J, with 18 bases between. The CDR3 length is 15 residues. The DNA of the CDR3 is TGTGCCAGCAGCCCCCGAAGCGTACTGGGGACTGAAGCTTTCTTT. The encoded protein is CASSPRSVLGTEAFF.

This clonotype was counted only a few times. The chain links TRBV7-9 to TRBJ2-3; 11 bases line up with TRBD2. Germline assignment: CDR1 SEHNR and CDR2 FQNEAQ (reference sequence). The CDR3 runs to 15 residues. The trim removed 4 bases at V and 3 bases at J, leaving 3 bases unmatched. CDR3 residues: CASSSASGRTDTQYF. CDR3 nucleotide sequence: TGTGCCAGCAGCTCCGCTAGCGGGAGGACAGATACGCAGTATTTT. The full variable domain, completed using reference TRBV7-9 and TRBJ2-3, is DTGVSQNPRHKITKRGQNVTFRCDPISEHNRLYWYRQTLGQGPEFLTYFQNEAQLEKSRLLSDRFSAERPKGSFSTLEIQRTEQGDSAMYLCASSSASGRTDTQYFGPGTRLTVL.

This clonotype appeared once. The genes are TRBV2 and TRBJ2-5; TRBD1 matches 8 bases. The V segment lost 2 bases and the J segment 4 bases; nucleotides outside the gene matches: 12. Germline V gene lookup returns CDR1 SNHLY and CDR2 FYNNEI. This CDR3 region has 17 residues. The DNA for the CDR3 is TGTGCCAGCAGTGAAAGGGTCCCAGGGGGCTTTAGAGAGACCCAGTACTTC. This codes for CASSERVPGGFRETQYF.

For this clonotype: Being one base from a much bigger clone, this may be a read error. This chain uses TRBV20-1 with TRBJ2-5, with D perhaps TRBD2 (6 bases). The germline CDR1 and CDR2 sequences are DFQATT and SNEGSKA (reference sequence). The CDR3 extends over 16 amino acids. Deletions cut 6 bases from V and 0 bases from J, with 20 bases between. The CDR3 DNA reads as TGCAGTGCCCGGGGCTCTGGCGGGGAGTACCAAGAGACCCAGTACTTC. Its protein is CSARGSGGEYQETQYF.

This clonotype was found many times. This chain links TRBV28 with TRBJ1-1, with D perhaps matching TRBD1 (5 bases). Germline V gives CDR1 MDHEN, CDR2 SYDVKM. The CDR3 runs to 14 residues. V was cut by 2 bases and J by 3 bases, with 10 bases left in between. The CDR3 nucleotides are TGTGCCAGCAGTTTAGAGGGGCGGTACACTGAAGCTTTCTTT. Its translation: CASSLEGRYTEAFF.

In this sample, this clonotype turned up a few times. The chain combines TRBV7-8 with TRBJ1-5; D gene unclear. Germline V gene data show CDR1 as SGHVS and CDR2 as FQNEAQ. This CDR3 comprises 13 residues. V was pared by 2 bases and J by 7 bases, with 9 bases between. The CDR3 loop is CASSLRREQPQHF. CDR3 nucleotide sequence: TGTGCCAGCAGCTTAAGGAGGGAACAGCCCCAGCATTTT.

This clonotype has a count of ten or more. The chain uses TRBV5-1 and TRBJ2-1; TRBD2 aligns across 7 bases. CDR1 is SGHRS, CDR2 YFSETQ, per germline. The CDR3 runs 13 residues. V gave up 4 bases and J gave up 10 bases; unmatched junction bases: 8. CDR3 nucleotide sequence: TGCGCCAGCAGCCCAACAATAGCGGGCGAGCAGTTCTTC. Translation gives CASSPTIAGEQFF.

This clonotype has a count of ten or more. The gene calls are TRBV6-1 and TRBJ1-2; tentative D call: TRBD1 (6 bases). The V gene lost 7 bases and the J gene lost 4 bases, with 16 bases spanning the gap. The germline CDR1 and CDR2 sequences are MNHNS and SASEGT. CDR3 length equals 14 residues. DNA for the CDR3: TGTGCCAGCATCTGGACAGCCGGGCCCTATGGCTACACCTTC. This gives the protein CASIWTAGPYGYTF.

In its sample, this clonotype was seen a few times. In DNA form, the CDR3 reads TGCAGCGTTGGGGCGGGACAGGGGGCTTATGAGCAGTTCTTC. This codes for CSVGAGQGAYEQFF. The chain carries TRBV29-1 and TRBJ2-1; 12 bases are shared with TRBD1. The CDR3 length is 14 residues. Per germline, CDR1 SQVTM and CDR2 ANQGSEA. V lost 4 bases and J lost 8; bases outside the gene matches: 6.

In its sample, this clonotype was seen many times. The chain is built from TRBV20-1 and TRBJ2-1; D possibly corresponds to TRBD2 (5 bases). CDR1 is DFQATT and CDR2 is SNEGSKA in the germline V gene (reference sequence). The CDR3 contains 13 residues. Trimming pared 6 bases from V and 0 bases from J, leaving 9 bases between. In DNA, the CDR3 is TGCAGTGCCGAGCGGAGCTCCTACAATGAGCAGTTCTTC. It yields the protein CSAERSSYNEQFF.

This clonotype showed up many times. The chain couples TRBV11-2 to TRBJ2-7, with 12 bases identical to TRBD1. V shed 3 bases and J 2 bases; nucleotides not matched to a gene: 2. The germline CDR1 and CDR2 sequences are SGHAT and FQNNGV. CDR3 size: 15 residues. CDR3 region: CASSFRDRGPYEQYF. The CDR3 DNA is TGTGCCAGCAGCTTCCGGGACAGGGGGCCCTACGAGCAGTACTTC.

Ten or more counts support this clonotype. This chain links TRBV18 with TRBJ2-7; 9 bases fit TRBD1. V was clipped by 5 bases and J by 4 bases; unmatched bases: 6. The CDR3 is made up of 14 amino acids. Germline V gene sequence: CDR1 KGHSH, CDR2 LQKENI. The CDR3 loop is CASSTGTGMYEQYF. The CDR3 bases are TGTGCCAGCTCAACAGGGACAGGGATGTACGAGCAGTACTTC.

This clonotype was observed many times. The chain couples TRBV3-1 to TRBJ2-3; D not certain. Trimming took 4 bases from V and 5 from J, leaving 7 bases between them. Germline values: CDR1 LGHDT, CDR2 YNNKEL (reference sequence). The CDR3 has 12 residues. CDR3 sequence reads: CASSLTVDTQYF. The CDR3 DNA reads as TGTGCCAGCAGCCTGACTGTAGATACGCAGTATTTT.

The chain carries TRBV20-1 and TRBJ2-7, with 9 bases identical to TRBD2. The germline CDR1 and CDR2 sequences are DFQATT and SNEGSKA (reference sequence). This CDR3 region has 14 residues. V shed 3 bases, J shed 5 bases, and the junction held 8 bases outside the gene matches. The CDR3 sequence is CSASSGRNYDEQYF. The CDR3 region has the DNA TGCAGTGCTAGTAGCGGGAGAAATTACGACGAGCAGTACTTC.

The chain joins TRBV5-1 to TRBJ2-7; 9 bases agree with TRBD2. Germline assignment: CDR1 SGHRS and CDR2 YFSETQ. The J segment lost 8 bases and the V segment lost 4 bases, leaving 13 bases of the junction unmatched. CDR3 length equals 15 residues. In nucleotides, the CDR3 is TGCGCCAGCAGCCCGTCCGGGACTAGCAACTTTCAGCAGTACTTC. Translating it yields CASSPSGTSNFQQYF.